One and the same sample provided the 32 T cell receptor beta chains below, sequenced in a study of beta chain features in type 1 diabetes. Expressed TCRB transcripts were sequenced because the entire RNA isolate underwent reverse transcription. The assay was immunoSEQ multiplex PCR, and TCRdb's table has in-frame clones only and misses some. The sample shows 850,000 to 900,000 clones, around a sixth of them seen only once. Sequenced sample: naive CD4+ T cells from blood. The origin of the receptors is a woman between 18 and 30 years old in good health.

The CDR3, as DNA: TGTGCCAGTAGTATACTCAACCACGGGAGTAGCTCCTACAATGAGCAGTTCTTC. Amino acid sequence: CASSILNHGSSSYNEQFF. The chain combines TRBV19 with TRBJ2-1; D possibly corresponds to TRBD2 (6 bases). Trimming took off 2 bases at V and 0 bases at J, with 17 bases between the two ends. This CDR3 is built from 18 residues. From germline, CDR1 is LNHDA and CDR2 SQIVND (reference sequence).

Only a few counts were recorded for this clone. This chain links TRBV28 with TRBJ2-5; maybe TRBD1 (7 bases). Trimming took 6 bases from V and 7 from J, leaving 12 bases between them. Germline V gene lookup returns CDR1 MDHEN and CDR2 SYDVKM. The CDR3 spans 12 residues. CDR3 coding DNA: TGTGCCAGCAGCTTCCAGGGGGGGACCCAGTACTTC. This codes for CASSFQGGTQYF. Based on the CDR3 plus reference TRBV28 and TRBJ2-5, the full variable domain is DVKVTQSSRYLVKRTGEKVFLECVQDMDHENMFWYRQDPGLGLRLIYFSYDVKMKEKGDIPEGYSVSREKKERFSLILESASTNQTSMYLCASSFQGGTQYFGPGTRLLVL.

J is TRBJ2-5 and V is TRBV27, with D perhaps TRBD1 or TRBD2 (5 bases each). V lost 4 bases to trimming and J lost 5 bases, with 11 bases between them. This CDR3 is 13 amino acids long. Germline CDR1 is MNHEY and CDR2 is SMNVEV (reference sequence). The CDR3 nucleotides are TGTGCCAGCAGTTGGGGGTTCGGTGAGACCCAGTACTTC. Translated, it gives CASSWGFGETQYF.

This clone was seen more than once but under ten times. The V call is TRBV9, the J call TRBJ2-1, with 9 bases that match TRBD2. The CDR3 covers 16 residues. With V trimmed by 6 bases and J by 4 bases, 11 bases remained unmatched. CDR1 SGDLS and CDR2 YYNGEE come from the germline V gene. CDR3 nucleotides: TGTGCCAGCAACCCCTCGGAGACTAGCGGATACAATGAGCAGTTCTTC. It translates to CASNPSETSGYNEQFF.

This clone was recorded a few times. The chain links TRBV29-1 to TRBJ1-5; a possible D gene is TRBD1 (6 bases). V lost 5 bases and J lost 3, with 11 bases in between. The CDR3 loop spans 13 amino acids. Germline loops: CDR1 SQVTM, CDR2 ANQGSEA. The CDR3 region has the DNA TGCAGCGTTTCAGGGGACTACAATCAGCCCCAGCATTTT. As protein: CSVSGDYNQPQHF.

This clone was seen only a few times. Different DNA sequences within this sample yield the same CDR3. This chain connects TRBV28 to TRBJ2-2; no clear D. Trimming left V 6 bases short and J 0 bases short, with 2 bases between. CDR3 length: 12 amino acids. Germline V gene lookup returns CDR1 MDHEN and CDR2 SYDVKM. The CDR3 region has the DNA TGTGCCAGCAGAACGAACACCGGGGAGCTGTTTTTT. Translating it yields CASRTNTGELFF.

The genes are TRBV27 and TRBJ1-4; D uncertain. This CDR3 is built from 13 residues. Germline V CDR1 and CDR2: MNHEY, SMNVEV (reference sequence). The V gene lost 2 bases and the J gene lost 11 bases, with 12 bases spanning the gap. For the CDR3, the DNA is TGTGCCAGCAGTTTACAGGTCGTGGGGAAACTGTTTTTT. Its translation is CASSLQVVGKLFF.

This clone has a handful of counts. The J gene is TRBJ2-3, the V gene TRBV9; 7 bases line up with TRBD1. The CDR3 contains 15 residues. The V and J ends lost 6 bases and 2 bases, in that order; junction bases with no gene match: 9. CDR1 SGDLS and CDR2 YYNGEE come from the germline V gene. For the CDR3, the DNA is TGTGCCAGCAACCCGAGACAGGGTAACACAGATACGCAGTATTTT. Translation: CASNPRQGNTDTQYF. Full variable domain (remainder filled in from reference TRBV9 and TRBJ2-3): DSGVTQTPKHLITATGQRVTLRCSPRSGDLSVYWYQQSLDQGLQFLIQYYNGEERAKGNILERFSAQQFPDLHSELNLSSLELGDSALYFCASNPRQGNTDTQYFGPGTRLTVL.

The table lists this clone with a few counts. As DNA, the CDR3 is TGCAGTGCTAGAGTCATGCAGGGCGATCATTTT. Translating gives CSARVMQGDHF. The V call is TRBV20-1, the J call TRBJ1-5, with D maybe TRBD1 (5 bases). Trimming removed 1 base from V and 16 bases from J, with 14 bases in between. The length of the CDR3 is 11 residues. Germline assignment: CDR1 DFQATT and CDR2 SNEGSKA (reference sequence).

This clone came up a few times. The CDR3 DNA is TGTGCCATCCAACAGGGGGCAAGCGGCTACGAGCAGTACTTC. Its protein product is CAIQQGASGYEQYF. This chain connects TRBV10-3 to TRBJ2-7; 9 bases match TRBD1. The CDR3 has 14 residues. From germline, CDR1 is ENHRY and CDR2 SYGVKD. The trim removed 8 bases at V and 3 bases at J, leaving 8 bases unmatched.

The chain couples TRBV7-6 to TRBJ2-5, with no clear D. V lost 0 bases to trimming and J lost 4 bases, with 9 bases between them. Per germline, CDR1 SGHVS and CDR2 FNYEAQ. This CDR3 has 14 residues. The CDR3, as DNA: TGTGCCAGCAGCTTAGCGGGTTTGGGAGAGACCCAGTACTTC. This encodes CASSLAGLGETQYF.

This clone came up a few times. The chain joins TRBV6-6 to TRBJ2-1; 11 bases map to TRBD2. Germline lookup yields CDR1 MNHNY and CDR2 SVGAGI (reference sequence). This CDR3 contains 15 residues. The junction had 6 bases not matched to a gene; V was cut back by 7 bases and J by 4 bases. This CDR3 is CASNTGTSGYNEQFF. As DNA, the CDR3 is TGTGCCAGCAACACCGGGACTAGCGGATACAATGAGCAGTTCTTC.

The chain links TRBV7-9 to TRBJ2-2; D unclear. The V gene lost 1 base and the J gene lost 1 base, with 4 bases spanning the gap. Germline assignment: CDR1 SEHNR and CDR2 FQNEAQ (reference sequence). The CDR3 runs 14 residues. The CDR3 loop is CASSLDGNTGELFF. The CDR3 DNA reads as TGTGCCAGCAGCTTAGACGGGAACACCGGGGAGCTGTTTTTT.

The V call is TRBV28, the J call TRBJ2-7; D not resolved. There are 14 residues in the CDR3. V lost 7 bases and J lost 0, with 13 bases in between. Germline lookup yields CDR1 MDHEN and CDR2 SYDVKM. This CDR3 is CASTAPGLSYEQYF. In DNA, the CDR3 is TGTGCCAGCACCGCTCCCGGCCTCTCCTACGAGCAGTACTTC.

V usage is TRBV6-1 and J usage is TRBJ1-5; no clear D. Deletions cut 1 base from V and 4 bases from J, with 8 bases between. This CDR3 contains 14 residues. Per germline, CDR1 MNHNS and CDR2 SASEGT. CDR3 nucleotide sequence: TGTGCCAGCAGTGAAGAGTCAGCAAATCAGCCCCAGCATTTT. Its translation is CASSEESANQPQHF.

This clone was counted only a few times. This sequence joins TRBV19 and TRBJ2-1, with D uncertain. CDR1 and CDR2 from the germline V gene are LNHDA and SQIVND (reference sequence). The V and J ends lost 5 bases and 0 bases respectively, with 11 bases between them. This CDR3 spans 15 amino acids. In DNA, the CDR3 is TGTGCCAGTAGTCCCACAGATAGCTCCTACAATGAGCAGTTCTTC. Translated: CASSPTDSSYNEQFF.

A few counts support this clone. The chain joins TRBV6-5 to TRBJ1-5; 8 bases align to TRBD1. This CDR3 contains 14 residues. CDR1 and CDR2 from the germline V gene are MNHEY and SVGAGI. V shed 5 bases and J 6 bases; nucleotides not matched to a gene: 6. The DNA for the CDR3 is TGTGCCAGCAGTACAGACAGGGGCTTTCAGCCCCAGCATTTT. Amino acid sequence: CASSTDRGFQPQHF.

The chain couples TRBV4-3 to TRBJ2-3; 8 nucleotides agree with TRBD2. This CDR3 has 17 residues. CDR1 is LGHNA, CDR2 YSLEER, per germline. V trimming: 1 base; J trimming: 4 bases; junction bases outside the gene matches: 10. In nucleotides, the CDR3 is TGCGCCAGCAGCCAAGGGGGCGGACTAGCTACTGCAGATACGCAGTATTTT. It codes for CASSQGGGLATADTQYF.

The chain links TRBV5-6 to TRBJ2-1, with 8 bases identical to TRBD2. V lost 4 bases, J lost 1 base, and 7 bases stayed unmatched. CDR3 length: 16 amino acids. Germline CDR1 SGHDT, CDR2 YYEEEE. The CDR3, as DNA: TGTGCCAGCAGCGGGTTTAGCGGGATTTCCTACAATGAGCAGTTCTTC. Translated, it gives CASSGFSGISYNEQFF.

The chain recombines TRBV14 with TRBJ1-1; 8 bases align to TRBD1. The CDR3 extends over 16 amino acids. From germline, CDR1 is SGHDN and CDR2 FVKESK. With V trimmed by 3 bases and J by 1 base, 7 bases remained unmatched. This CDR3 is CASSQRAGGQNTEAFF. CDR3 DNA: TGTGCCAGCAGCCAGCGCGCAGGGGGCCAGAACACTGAAGCTTTCTTT.

The rearrangement uses TRBV27 and TRBJ2-5; D is undetermined. V lost 6 bases and J lost 3, with 11 bases in between. CDR3 length equals 13 residues. CDR1 and CDR2 (germline): MNHEY, SMNVEV (reference sequence). CDR3 loop: CASRPSRKETQYF. CDR3 in DNA: TGTGCCAGCAGACCGTCCAGGAAAGAGACCCAGTACTTC.

The table lists this clone with a few counts. The chain combines TRBV10-3 with TRBJ2-7; D perhaps matches TRBD2 (6 bases). This CDR3 region has 14 residues. Germline loops: CDR1 ENHRY, CDR2 SYGVKD. With 6 bases removed from V and 3 bases from J, the gap between germline ends came to 15 bases. The CDR3 DNA sequence: TGTGCCATCAGGCGGGACCCGGGGAGCTACGAGCAGTACTTC. Amino acids: CAIRRDPGSYEQYF.

This chain uses TRBV9 with TRBJ2-5, with D possibly matching TRBD2 (5 bases). Germline values: CDR1 SGDLS, CDR2 YYNGEE. The CDR3 extends over 15 amino acids. V lost 0 bases and J 5 bases, leaving 14 bases between the germline ends. CDR3 sequence: CASSVAPTSSETQYF. Written as DNA, the CDR3 is TGTGCCAGCAGCGTAGCTCCTACTAGTAGCGAGACCCAGTACTTC.

This chain connects TRBV28 to TRBJ2-5, with TRBD2 matching over 7 bases. The CDR3 loop spans 12 amino acids. CDR1 MDHEN and CDR2 SYDVKM come from the germline V gene. V lost 10 bases and J lost 5; bases outside the gene matches: 7. CDR3 coding DNA: TGTGCCACTAACTACGGGGGGGAGACCCAGTACTTC. It codes for CATNYGGETQYF. Supplemented by reference TRBV28 and TRBJ2-5, the full variable domain reads DVKVTQSSRYLVKRTGEKVFLECVQDMDHENMFWYRQDPGLGLRLIYFSYDVKMKEKGDIPEGYSVSREKKERFSLILESASTNQTSMYLCATNYGGETQYFGPGTRLLVL.

V and J are TRBV7-8 and TRBJ1-3, with D perhaps matching TRBD1 (5 bases). Deletions cut 1 base from V and 4 bases from J, with 20 bases between. The CDR3 runs 18 residues. Germline V gives CDR1 SGHVS, CDR2 FQNEAQ. The CDR3: CASSLVPRGGAEGNTIYF. The DNA for the CDR3 is TGTGCCAGCAGCTTAGTACCCCGTGGAGGGGCCGAAGGAAACACCATATATTTT.

In nucleotides, the CDR3 is TGTGCCAGCAGCAAAGATGGGCTGATGGTTCAAACACCCTTGAACACTGAAGCTTTCTTT. Protein sequence: CASSKDGLMVQTPLNTEAFF. This rearrangement joins TRBV21-1 to TRBJ1-1; the D call of TRBD1 is as the table states it, not checked on the DNA. TRBV21-1 has pseudogene status. The CDR3 totals 20 residues.

CDR3 loop: CASSLRTSGRETQYF. The CDR3 DNA sequence: TGTGCCAGCAGTTTACGGACTAGCGGGAGGGAGACCCAGTACTTC. This chain uses TRBV6-6 with TRBJ2-5; 14 bases fit TRBD2. The V and J ends lost 4 bases and 5 bases, in that order; junction bases with no gene match: 3. Germline lookup yields CDR1 MNHNY and CDR2 SVGAGI (reference sequence). The CDR3 contains 15 residues.

Only a few counts were recorded for this clone. The chain links TRBV7-2 to TRBJ2-7; the D gene is possibly TRBD1 (6 bases). V lost 6 bases and J 3 bases, leaving 12 bases between the germline ends. Germline lookup yields CDR1 SGHTA and CDR2 FQGNSA. The CDR3 consists of 13 residues. The CDR3 here is CASSYGQYYEQYF. Here the CDR3 DNA reads TGTGCCAGCAGTTACGGACAGTACTACGAGCAGTACTTC. Complete variable domain (other parts from reference TRBV7-2 and TRBJ2-7): GAGVSQSPSNKVTEKGKDVELRCDPISGHTALYWYRQSLGQGLEFLIYFQGNSAPDKSGLPSDRFSAERTGGSVSTLTIQRTQQEDSAVYLCASSYGQYYEQYFGPGTRLTVT.

The V and J genes are TRBV7-9 and TRBJ2-3; TRBD2 might be the D (6 bases). V was clipped by 1 base and J by 2 bases, with 13 bases between them. The CDR3 consists of 16 residues. Germline V gene data show CDR1 as SEHNR and CDR2 as FQNEAQ (reference sequence). CDR3 protein: CASSLGLAEITDTQYF. CDR3 in DNA: TGTGCCAGCAGCTTAGGCTTAGCGGAGATCACAGATACGCAGTATTTT.

The chain has TRBV5-4 and TRBJ1-1; D not resolved. The CDR3 covers 15 residues. The V gene's germline CDR1 is SGHNT and CDR2 YYREEE (reference sequence). V was trimmed by 1 base and J by 1 base, leaving 11 bases between them. CDR3 loop: CASSLITVGNTEAFF. The CDR3 bases are TGTGCCAGCAGCTTGATCACTGTGGGGAACACTGAAGCTTTCTTT.

The chain joins TRBV6-5 to TRBJ1-5; D is uncertain. Between the trimmed V and J ends, which lost 6 bases and 5 bases, there was a span of 8 bases. This CDR3 has 12 amino acids. Germline V CDR1 and CDR2: MNHEY, SVGAGI. CDR3 region: CASSPRDQPQHF. In DNA form, the CDR3 reads TGTGCCAGCAGCCCCCGTGATCAGCCCCAGCATTTT.

The chain couples TRBV11-2 to TRBJ1-1; D is unresolved. The CDR3 has 14 amino acids. Trimming left V 7 bases short and J 1 base short, with 13 bases between. CDR1 is SGHAT and CDR2 is FQNNGV in the germline V gene. CDR3 region: CASTQSMQNTEAFF. The CDR3 DNA follows: TGTGCCAGCACCCAGTCGATGCAGAACACTGAAGCTTTCTTT. The variable domain in full, completed from reference TRBV11-2 and TRBJ1-1, reads EAGVAQSPRYKIIEKRQSVAFWCNPISGHATLYWYQQILGQGPKLLIQFQNNGVVDDSQLPKDRFSAERLKGVDSTLKIQPAKLEDSAVYLCASTQSMQNTEAFFGQGTRLTVV.